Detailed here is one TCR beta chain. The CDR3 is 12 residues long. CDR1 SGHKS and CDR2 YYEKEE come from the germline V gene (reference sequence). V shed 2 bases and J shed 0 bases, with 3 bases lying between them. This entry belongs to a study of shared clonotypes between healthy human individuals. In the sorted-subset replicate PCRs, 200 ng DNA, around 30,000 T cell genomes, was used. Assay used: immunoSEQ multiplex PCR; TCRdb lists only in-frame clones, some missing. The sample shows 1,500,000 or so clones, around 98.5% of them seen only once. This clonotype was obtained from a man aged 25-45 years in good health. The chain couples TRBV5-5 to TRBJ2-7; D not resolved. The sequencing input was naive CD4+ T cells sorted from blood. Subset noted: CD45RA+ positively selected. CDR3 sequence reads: CASSLPSYEQYF. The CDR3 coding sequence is TGTGCCAGCAGCTTACCCTCCTACGAGCAGTACTTC.